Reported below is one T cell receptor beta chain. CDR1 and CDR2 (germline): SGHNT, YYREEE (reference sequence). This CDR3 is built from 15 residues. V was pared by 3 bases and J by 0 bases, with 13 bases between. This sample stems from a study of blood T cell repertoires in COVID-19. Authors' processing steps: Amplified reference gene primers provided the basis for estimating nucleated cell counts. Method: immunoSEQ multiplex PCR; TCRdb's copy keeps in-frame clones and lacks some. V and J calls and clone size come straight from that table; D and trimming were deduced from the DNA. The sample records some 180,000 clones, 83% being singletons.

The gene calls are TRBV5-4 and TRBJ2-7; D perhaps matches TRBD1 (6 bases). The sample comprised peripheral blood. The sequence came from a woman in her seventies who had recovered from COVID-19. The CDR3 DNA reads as TGTGCCAGCAGCTCCCCCCGGGACAACTCCTACGAGCAGTACTTC. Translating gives CASSSPRDNSYEQYF.